These 4 T cell receptor beta chains share one sample of origin, sequenced in a study of cytomegalovirus exposure and HLA in healthy donors. This PCR relied on a set of 60 Vbeta primers and 13 Jbeta primers. Profiled with immunoSEQ multiplex PCR; TCRdb holds only in-frame clones, not every one. Recorded for this sample: fewer than 150,000 clones. Sequencing was carried out using PBMCs. The receptors come from a woman aged 60-70 years in good health and CMV-seronegative.

CDR3 sequence: CASSISPDRVGEQYF. In nucleotides, the CDR3 is TGTGCCAGTAGTATTTCCCCGGACAGGGTGGGTGAGCAGTACTTC. The chain combines TRBV19 with TRBJ2-7; 8 nucleotides agree with TRBD1. Unmatched junction bases numbered 11, after V lost 3 bases and J lost 7 bases. Germline-derived CDR1 and CDR2 are LNHDA and SQIVND (reference sequence). The CDR3 covers 15 residues.

The J gene is TRBJ1-1, the V gene TRBV6-5, with a weak D call TRBD1 (6 bases). CDR1 is MNHEY, CDR2 SVGAGI, per germline. This CDR3 comprises 15 residues. Trimming cost V 0 bases and J 4 bases, with 12 bases left between them. DNA of the CDR3: TGTGCCAGCAGTTACTCCCCGGACAGATTCACTGAAGCTTTCTTT. It specifies CASSYSPDRFTEAFF.

The chain combines TRBV6-4 with TRBJ2-7, with D tentatively TRBD1 (5 bases). The CDR3 has 14 residues. Trimming shortened V by 6 bases and J by 0 bases, and 12 bases separated the two germline ends. Germline CDR1 is MRHNA and CDR2 is SNTAGT. The CDR3: CASRRTINSYEQYF. Written as DNA, the CDR3 is TGTGCCAGCAGAAGGACAATCAACTCCTACGAGCAGTACTTC.

The chain joins TRBV10-1 to TRBJ2-1, with D perhaps matching TRBD1 (6 bases). The CDR3 runs 13 residues. V gave up 5 bases and J gave up 11 bases, with 16 bases separating them. From germline, CDR1 is WNHNN and CDR2 SYGVQD (reference sequence). The CDR3 reads CASSHRDSSQQFF. CDR3 sequence (DNA): TGCGCCAGCAGTCACAGGGATTCGAGTCAGCAGTTCTTC.